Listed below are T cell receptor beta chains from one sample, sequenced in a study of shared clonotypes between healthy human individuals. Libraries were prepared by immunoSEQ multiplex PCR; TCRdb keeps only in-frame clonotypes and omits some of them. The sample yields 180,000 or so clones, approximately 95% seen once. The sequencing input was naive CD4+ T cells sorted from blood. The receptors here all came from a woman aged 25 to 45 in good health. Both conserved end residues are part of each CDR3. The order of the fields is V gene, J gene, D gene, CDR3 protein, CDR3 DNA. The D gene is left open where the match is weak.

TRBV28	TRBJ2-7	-	CASSLGGRGVGEQYF	TGTGCCAGCAGTTTAGGGGGTCGGGGAGTCGGCGAGCAGTACTTC
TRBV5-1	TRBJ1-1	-	CASSVRGAAGTEAFF	TGCGCCAGCAGTGTTAGGGGGGCAGCAGGGACTGAAGCTTTCTTT
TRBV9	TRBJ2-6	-	CASSVVSGANVLTF	TGTGCCAGCAGCGTAGTTTCTGGGGCCAACGTCCTGACTTTC
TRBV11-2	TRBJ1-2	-	CASSLGFIGTHYGYTF	TGTGCCAGCAGCTTAGGGTTTATAGGGACTCACTATGGCTACACCTTC
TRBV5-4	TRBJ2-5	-	CASSLREPETQYF	TGTGCCAGCAGCTTGCGGGAACCAGAGACCCAGTACTTC
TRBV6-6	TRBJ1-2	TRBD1	CASSGQGATDYGYTF	TGTGCCAGCAGCGGACAGGGGGCAACGGACTATGGCTACACCTTC
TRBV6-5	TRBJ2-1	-	CASSSHRGTSYNEQFF	TGTGCCAGCAGTTCTCATCGGGGGACCTCCTACAATGAGCAGTTCTTC
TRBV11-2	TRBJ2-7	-	CASSSFYEQYF	TGTGCCAGCAGCTCCTTTTACGAGCAGTACTTC
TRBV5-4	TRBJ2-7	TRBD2	CASSLGTSGRSAYEQYF	TGTGCCAGCAGCTTGGGGACTAGCGGGAGGTCGGCCTACGAGCAGTACTTC
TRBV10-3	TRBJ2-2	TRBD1	CAISPGQEYTGELFF	TGTGCCATCAGTCCGGGACAGGAATACACCGGGGAGCTGTTTTTT
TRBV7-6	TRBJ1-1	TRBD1	CASRKRGTVGDTEAFF	TGTGCCAGCAGGAAGAGGGGGACAGTAGGAGACACTGAAGCTTTCTTT
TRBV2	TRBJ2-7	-	CASSDSPVSYEQYF	TGTGCCAGCAGTGATAGTCCGGTCTCCTACGAGCAGTACTTC
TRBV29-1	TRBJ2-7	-	CSVEGLSSYEQYF	TGCAGCGTTGAAGGCCTGAGCTCCTACGAGCAGTACTTC
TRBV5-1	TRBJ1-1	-	CASSTPSATEAFF	TGCGCCAGCAGCACACCCTCCGCGACTGAAGCTTTCTTT
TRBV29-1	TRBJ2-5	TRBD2	CSVEDLASGGGETQYF	TGCAGCGTTGAAGATCTCGCTAGCGGGGGAGGAGAGACCCAGTACTTC